Below are 15 T cell receptor beta chains sequenced from a single sample in a study of blood T cell repertoires in COVID-19. TCRdb's copy holds only in-frame clones and misses some; the assay was immunoSEQ multiplex PCR. The sample comprises around 200,000 clones, about nine tenths of which are singletons, and 2% to 2.5% rests with the top ten. The sequenced material came from peripheral blood. The receptors originated from a woman aged 45-65 years with acute or convalescent COVID-19.

The chain couples TRBV7-8 to TRBJ2-7, with 7 bases matching TRBD1. V trimming: 3 bases; J trimming: 3 bases; junction bases outside the gene matches: 2. The CDR3 is 13 amino acids. Germline V lookup: CDR1 SGHVS, CDR2 FQNEAQ. The CDR3 coding sequence is TGTGCCAGCAGCTTCCGGGACAGCTACGAGCAGTACTTC. As protein: CASSFRDSYEQYF.

This chain connects TRBV28 to TRBJ2-3, with D uncertain. This CDR3 has 12 amino acids. Germline CDR1 and CDR2: MDHEN and SYDVKM. V dropped 7 bases and J dropped 2 bases, with 7 bases sitting between them. CDR3 DNA sequence: TGTGCCAGCAATGCGGACACAGATACGCAGTATTTT. Its translation: CASNADTDTQYF. The variable domain in full, completed from reference TRBV28 and TRBJ2-3, reads DVKVTQSSRYLVKRTGEKVFLECVQDMDHENMFWYRQDPGLGLRLIYFSYDVKMKEKGDIPEGYSVSREKKERFSLILESASTNQTSMYLCASNADTDTQYFGPGTRLTVL.

The gene calls are TRBV7-2 and TRBJ2-3, with TRBD2 as a possible D gene (5 bases). Germline CDR1 SGHTA, CDR2 FQGNSA. CDR3 length: 15 amino acids. V was trimmed by 3 bases and J by 0 bases, leaving 10 bases between them. This CDR3 is CASSFAPGSTDTQYF. The CDR3 nucleotides read TGTGCCAGCAGCTTCGCCCCGGGGAGCACAGATACGCAGTATTTT. Full variable domain (rest looked up from reference TRBV7-2 and TRBJ2-3): GAGVSQSPSNKVTEKGKDVELRCDPISGHTALYWYRQSLGQGLEFLIYFQGNSAPDKSGLPSDRFSAERTGGSVSTLTIQRTQQEDSAVYLCASSFAPGSTDTQYFGPGTRLTVL.

The CDR3 sequence: CASRQNSGDTQYF. The CDR3 DNA reads as TGCGCCAGCAGGCAAAATTCAGGAGATACGCAGTATTTT. V usage is TRBV4-1 and J usage is TRBJ2-3; D call uncertain. The V gene lost 6 bases and the J gene lost 5 bases, with 12 bases spanning the gap. The CDR3 is 13 residues long. Germline V gene lookup returns CDR1 MGHRA and CDR2 YSYEKL.

The CDR3 sequence: CASSLSGAQETQYF. CDR3 bases: TGTGCCAGCAGCCTGAGCGGGGCCCAAGAGACCCAGTACTTC. V gene TRBV7-3 combines with J gene TRBJ2-5; 7 nucleotides agree with TRBD2. The germline CDR1 and CDR2 sequences are SGHTA and FQGTGA. V was pared by 5 bases and J by 1 base, with 4 bases of the junction left unmatched. The CDR3 has 14 amino acids. The full variable domain, its missing parts supplied by reference TRBV7-3 and TRBJ2-5, is GAGVSQTPSNKVTEKGKYVELRCDPISGHTALYWYRQSLGQGPEFLIYFQGTGAADDSGLPNDRFFAVRPEGSVSTLKIQRTERGDSAVYLCASSLSGAQETQYFGPGTRLLVL.

The chain couples TRBV7-2 to TRBJ1-4; possible D gene TRBD1, 6 bases. The germline gives CDR1 SGHTA, CDR2 FQGNSA. Deletions cut 5 bases from V and 4 bases from J, with 14 bases between. The CDR3 runs to 15 residues. CDR3 protein: CASSLDRRYNEKLFF. CDR3 nucleotides: TGTGCCAGCAGCCTGGACAGACGGTATAATGAAAAACTGTTTTTT.

The chain links TRBV18 to TRBJ2-7; 8 bases are shared with TRBD1. This CDR3 has 15 residues. Germline CDR1 is KGHSH and CDR2 is LQKENI. The ends lost 3 bases at V and 6 bases at J; junction bases unmatched: 10. CDR3 protein: CASSPGQGAYREQYF. The CDR3 DNA reads as TGTGCCAGCTCACCCGGGCAGGGGGCATATCGCGAGCAGTACTTC.

This sequence joins TRBV7-9 and TRBJ1-2; 8 bases are shared with TRBD1. The CDR3 spans 13 residues. V dropped 5 bases and J dropped 8; count of bases not matched to a gene: 7. Germline CDR1 SEHNR, CDR2 FQNEAQ (reference sequence). In DNA form, the CDR3 reads TGTGCCAGCAGCCAGGACAGGGTGGGAGGCTACACCTTC. Translation gives CASSQDRVGGYTF. Full variable domain (remainder filled in from reference TRBV7-9 and TRBJ1-2): DTGVSQNPRHKITKRGQNVTFRCDPISEHNRLYWYRQTLGQGPEFLTYFQNEAQLEKSRLLSDRFSAERPKGSFSTLEIQRTEQGDSAMYLCASSQDRVGGYTFGSGTRLTVV.

This clone was counted between two and nine times. The chain carries TRBV19 and TRBJ1-5; D perhaps matches TRBD1 (6 bases). The CDR3 totals 16 residues. Germline V gene data show CDR1 as LNHDA and CDR2 as SQIVND (reference sequence). V lost 6 bases and J 6 bases, leaving 21 bases between the germline ends. The CDR3 loop reads CASSRGTPAGVQPQHF. CDR3 nucleotides: TGTGCCAGTAGCCGCGGGACACCCGCGGGAGTTCAGCCCCAGCATTTT.

In regard to this clone: Other DNA variants within this sample encode the same CDR3. V gene TRBV19 combines with J gene TRBJ2-6, with D possibly matching TRBD1 (5 bases). Per germline, CDR1 LNHDA and CDR2 SQIVND (reference sequence). This CDR3 has 15 amino acids. V shed 4 bases and J shed 4 bases, with 11 bases lying between them. CDR3 residues: CASSRQFFGANVLTF. The CDR3 bases are TGTGCCAGTAGTAGACAGTTTTTCGGGGCCAACGTCCTGACTTTC. Full variable domain (missing parts from reference TRBV19 and TRBJ2-6): DGGITQSPKYLFRKEGQNVTLSCEQNLNHDAMYWYRQDPGQGLRLIYYSQIVNDFQKGDIAEGYSVSREKKESFPLTVTSAQKNPTAFYLCASSRQFFGANVLTFGAGSRLTVL.

This clone was recorded only once. CDR3 coding DNA: TGTGCCACCAGTGCTGTGACTAGCGGGGCGAACACCGGGGAGCTGTTTTTT. Translating it yields CATSAVTSGANTGELFF. This chain joins TRBV24-1 and TRBJ2-2; 11 bases align to TRBD2. The germline CDR1 and CDR2 sequences are KGHDR and SFDVKD. V was clipped by 5 bases and J by 0 bases; unmatched bases: 4. The CDR3 runs to 17 residues.

The chain joins TRBV21-1 to TRBJ1-5. TRBV21-1 is a pseudogene. This CDR3 contains 19 residues. CDR3: CASSKREGETGDSNQPQHF. The CDR3 DNA follows: TGTGCCAGCAGCAAAAGGGAGGGGGAAACAGGAGATAGCAATCAGCCCCAGCATTTT.

V and J are TRBV5-5 and TRBJ2-1; TRBD2 matches 7 bases. Losses at the gene ends were 3 bases for V and 0 bases for J; bases not matched to a gene: 3. This CDR3 is built from 15 residues. CDR1 and CDR2 from the germline V gene are SGHKS and YYEKEE (reference sequence). The CDR3 DNA reads TGTGCCAGCAGCTCGGGGGGTAGCTCCTACAATGAGCAGTTCTTC. Translating gives CASSSGGSSYNEQFF.

V gene TRBV29-1 combines with J gene TRBJ2-1; TRBD2 agrees at 9 bases. The CDR3 sequence is 14 residues long. The germline CDR1 and CDR2 sequences are SQVTM and ANQGSEA. V gave up 1 base and J gave up 8 bases; unmatched junction bases: 6. The CDR3 region has the DNA TGCAGCGTTGAAGCTAGCGGGATCCTCGATGAGCAGTTCTTC. Encoded protein: CSVEASGILDEQFF.

The V call is TRBV7-2, the J call TRBJ2-3; 11 bases line up with TRBD2. In germline, CDR1 is SGHTA, CDR2 FQGNSA. The CDR3 is 17 residues long. Germline trimming cut 1 base from V and 7 bases from J; bases unmatched to any gene: 10. CDR3 nucleotide sequence: TGTGCCAGCAGCTTAGGTCGGGCTAGCGGGGGGATGTATACGCAGTATTTT. Amino acids: CASSLGRASGGMYTQYF.